This T cell receptor (beta chain) emerged from a study of spatial heterogeneity in lung cancer. Each TCR cDNA molecule carried a unique molecular identifier. TCRdb fed the 5' RACE reads into MiXCR, producing one record per CDR3 protein. The sample holds fewer than 150,000 distinct CDR3 sequences, 9.5% to 14% seen once. Remarks on this clonotype: Its antigen is as yet unknown.

Notes on the study in general: Ubiquitous expanded tumor TCRs showed up in blood more at resection than follow-up.

Regarding time point: blood at routine non-recurrence follow-up after resection. Whole RNA from tumor, nontumor lung or frozen PBMC was sequenced unsorted. CDR1 and CDR2 from the germline V gene are LGHDT and YNNKEL (reference sequence). This CDR3 is 13 amino acids long. V lost 0 bases to trimming and J lost 8 bases, with 8 bases between them. This TCR was recovered from a female donor with early-stage non-small cell lung cancer. This chain connects TRBV3-1 to TRBJ2-1; the D is unclear. The sample was PBMCs, taken at follow-up. CDR3 DNA: TGTGCCAGCAGCCAAGAAGGAGCCTATGAGCAGTTCTTC. Translation gives CASSQEGAYEQFF.